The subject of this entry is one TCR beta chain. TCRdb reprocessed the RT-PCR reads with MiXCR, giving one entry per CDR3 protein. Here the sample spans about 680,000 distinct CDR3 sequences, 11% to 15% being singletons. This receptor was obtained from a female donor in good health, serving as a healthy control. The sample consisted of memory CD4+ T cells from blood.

The CDR3 loop reads CASRPGMNYEQYF. CDR3 DNA sequence: TGTGCCAGCAGGCCCGGGATGAACTACGAGCAGTACTTC. This chain uses TRBV6-2 or TRBV6-3 with TRBJ2-7; a possible D gene is TRBD2 (5 bases). Germline CDR1 MNHEY, CDR2 SVGEGT. The CDR3 length is 13 residues. V was shortened by 6 bases and J by 3 bases, with 12 bases between the two germline ends.